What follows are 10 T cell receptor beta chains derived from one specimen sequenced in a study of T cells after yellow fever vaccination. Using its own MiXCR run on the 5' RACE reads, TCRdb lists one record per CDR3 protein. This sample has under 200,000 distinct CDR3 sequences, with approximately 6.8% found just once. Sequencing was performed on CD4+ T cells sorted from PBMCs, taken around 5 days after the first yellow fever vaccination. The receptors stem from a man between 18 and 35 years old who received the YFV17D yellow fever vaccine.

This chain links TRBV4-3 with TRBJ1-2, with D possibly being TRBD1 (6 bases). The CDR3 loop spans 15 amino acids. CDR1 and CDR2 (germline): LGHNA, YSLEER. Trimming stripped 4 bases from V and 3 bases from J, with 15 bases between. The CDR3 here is CASSRYRDGDYGYTF. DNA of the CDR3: TGCGCCAGCAGCCGTTACAGGGATGGCGACTATGGCTACACCTTC.

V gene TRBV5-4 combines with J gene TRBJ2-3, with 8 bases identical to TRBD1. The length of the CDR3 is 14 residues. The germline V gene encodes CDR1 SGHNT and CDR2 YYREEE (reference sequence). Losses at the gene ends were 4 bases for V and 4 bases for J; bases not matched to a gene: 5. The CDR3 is CASSHGQGADTQYF. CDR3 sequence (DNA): TGTGCCAGCAGCCACGGACAGGGTGCAGATACGCAGTATTTT.

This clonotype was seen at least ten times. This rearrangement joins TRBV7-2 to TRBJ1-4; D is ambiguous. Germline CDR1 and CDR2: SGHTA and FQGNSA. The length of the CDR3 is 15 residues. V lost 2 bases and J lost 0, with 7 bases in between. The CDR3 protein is CASSLIWATNEKLFF. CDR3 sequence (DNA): TGTGCCAGCAGCTTAATCTGGGCAACTAATGAAAAACTGTTTTTT.

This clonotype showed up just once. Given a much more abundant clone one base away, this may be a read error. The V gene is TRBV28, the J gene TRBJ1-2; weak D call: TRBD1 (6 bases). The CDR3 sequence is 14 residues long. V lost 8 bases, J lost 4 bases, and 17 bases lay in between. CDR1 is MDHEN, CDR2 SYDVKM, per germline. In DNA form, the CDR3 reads TGTGCCAGCGGACAGCGTATGCTAATCTATGGCTACACCTTC. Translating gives CASGQRMLIYGYTF.

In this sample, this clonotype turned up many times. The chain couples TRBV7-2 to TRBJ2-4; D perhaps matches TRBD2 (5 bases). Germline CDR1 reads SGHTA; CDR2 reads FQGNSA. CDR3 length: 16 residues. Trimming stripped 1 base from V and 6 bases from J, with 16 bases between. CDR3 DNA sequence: TGTGCCAGCAGCTTAGGAGGAGAGCGGCTAGGAAACATTCAGTACTTC. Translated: CASSLGGERLGNIQYF.

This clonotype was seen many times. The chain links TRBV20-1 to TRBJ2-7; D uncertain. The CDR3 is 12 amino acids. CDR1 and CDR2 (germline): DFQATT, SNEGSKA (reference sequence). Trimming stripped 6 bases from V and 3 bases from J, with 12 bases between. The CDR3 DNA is TGCAGTGCAAGCACCCTCGGCTACGAGCAGTACTTC. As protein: CSASTLGYEQYF.

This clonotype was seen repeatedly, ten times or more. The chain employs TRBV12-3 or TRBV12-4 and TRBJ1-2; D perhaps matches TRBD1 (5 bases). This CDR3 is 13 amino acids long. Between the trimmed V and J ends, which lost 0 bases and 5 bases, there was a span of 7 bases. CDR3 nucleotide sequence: TGTGCCAGCAGTTTAGCTCAGGGATATGGCTACACCTTC. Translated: CASSLAQGYGYTF.

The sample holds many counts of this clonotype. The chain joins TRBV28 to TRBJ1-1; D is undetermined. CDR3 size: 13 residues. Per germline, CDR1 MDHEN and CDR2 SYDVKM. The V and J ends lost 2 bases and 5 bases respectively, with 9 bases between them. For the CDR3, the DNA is TGTGCCAGCAGTTTACGGGGAGGGACTGAAGCTTTCTTT. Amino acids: CASSLRGGTEAFF.

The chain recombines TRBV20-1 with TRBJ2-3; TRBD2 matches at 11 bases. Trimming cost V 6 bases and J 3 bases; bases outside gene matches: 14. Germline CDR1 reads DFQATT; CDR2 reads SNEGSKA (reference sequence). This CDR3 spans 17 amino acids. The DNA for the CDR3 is TGCAGTGCCCCAACCCCCCTAGCGGGGGGAGGGACAGATACGCAGTATTTT. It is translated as CSAPTPLAGGGTDTQYF.

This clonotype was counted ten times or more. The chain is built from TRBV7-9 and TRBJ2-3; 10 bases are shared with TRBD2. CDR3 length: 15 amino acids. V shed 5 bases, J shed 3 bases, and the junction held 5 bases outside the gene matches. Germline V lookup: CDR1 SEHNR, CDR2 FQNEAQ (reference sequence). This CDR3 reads CASSHGTSATDTQYF. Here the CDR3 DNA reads TGTGCCAGCAGCCACGGGACTAGCGCAACAGATACGCAGTATTTT.